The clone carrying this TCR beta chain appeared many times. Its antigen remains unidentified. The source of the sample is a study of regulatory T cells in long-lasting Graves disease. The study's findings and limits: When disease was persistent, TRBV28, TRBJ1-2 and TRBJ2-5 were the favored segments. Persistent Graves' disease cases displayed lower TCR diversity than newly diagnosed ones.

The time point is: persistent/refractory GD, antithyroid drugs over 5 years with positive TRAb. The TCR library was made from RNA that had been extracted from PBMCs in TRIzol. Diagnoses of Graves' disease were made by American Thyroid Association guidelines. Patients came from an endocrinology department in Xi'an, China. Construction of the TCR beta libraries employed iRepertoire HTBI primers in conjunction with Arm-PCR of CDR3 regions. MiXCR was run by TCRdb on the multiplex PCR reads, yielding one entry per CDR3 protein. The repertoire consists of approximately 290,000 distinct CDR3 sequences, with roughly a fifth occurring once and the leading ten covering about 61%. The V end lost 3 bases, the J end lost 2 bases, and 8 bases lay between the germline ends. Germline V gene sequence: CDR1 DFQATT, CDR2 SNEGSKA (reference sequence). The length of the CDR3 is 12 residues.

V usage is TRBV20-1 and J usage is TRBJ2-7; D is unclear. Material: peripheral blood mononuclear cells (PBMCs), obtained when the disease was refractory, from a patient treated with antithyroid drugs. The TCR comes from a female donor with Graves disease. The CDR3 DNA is TGCAGTGCTAGTACGTCACCCTACGAGCAGTACTTC. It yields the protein CSASTSPYEQYF.